This TCR beta chain was observed in a study of T cells in Graves' hyperthyroidism and ophthalmopathy. Amplification targeted TCR beta CDR3 regions from RNA transcripts. Researchers ran a first-round RT-PCR on the TCR CDR3 using the HTBI primer set. TCRdb used MiXCR to reprocess the multiplex PCR reads, holding one entry per CDR3 protein. The sample lists hundreds of thousands of distinct CDR3 sequences, about 15% occurring once. Not enrolled were patients with uncontrolled infection, other autoimmune disease, pregnancy or lactation. Per the germline V gene, CDR1 is KGHDR and CDR2 is SFDVKD. The CDR3 extends over 15 amino acids. With V trimmed by 3 bases and J by 2 bases, 5 bases remained unmatched.

The sequencing input was blood. This sequence joins TRBV24-1 and TRBJ2-7, with TRBD1 matching 8 bases. The sequence was collected from a woman aged 50 to 65 with Graves' ophthalmopathy. CDR3 nucleotides: TGTGCCACCAGTGATGCCAGGGGGCCAACCTACGAGCAGTACTTC. Protein: CATSDARGPTYEQYF.